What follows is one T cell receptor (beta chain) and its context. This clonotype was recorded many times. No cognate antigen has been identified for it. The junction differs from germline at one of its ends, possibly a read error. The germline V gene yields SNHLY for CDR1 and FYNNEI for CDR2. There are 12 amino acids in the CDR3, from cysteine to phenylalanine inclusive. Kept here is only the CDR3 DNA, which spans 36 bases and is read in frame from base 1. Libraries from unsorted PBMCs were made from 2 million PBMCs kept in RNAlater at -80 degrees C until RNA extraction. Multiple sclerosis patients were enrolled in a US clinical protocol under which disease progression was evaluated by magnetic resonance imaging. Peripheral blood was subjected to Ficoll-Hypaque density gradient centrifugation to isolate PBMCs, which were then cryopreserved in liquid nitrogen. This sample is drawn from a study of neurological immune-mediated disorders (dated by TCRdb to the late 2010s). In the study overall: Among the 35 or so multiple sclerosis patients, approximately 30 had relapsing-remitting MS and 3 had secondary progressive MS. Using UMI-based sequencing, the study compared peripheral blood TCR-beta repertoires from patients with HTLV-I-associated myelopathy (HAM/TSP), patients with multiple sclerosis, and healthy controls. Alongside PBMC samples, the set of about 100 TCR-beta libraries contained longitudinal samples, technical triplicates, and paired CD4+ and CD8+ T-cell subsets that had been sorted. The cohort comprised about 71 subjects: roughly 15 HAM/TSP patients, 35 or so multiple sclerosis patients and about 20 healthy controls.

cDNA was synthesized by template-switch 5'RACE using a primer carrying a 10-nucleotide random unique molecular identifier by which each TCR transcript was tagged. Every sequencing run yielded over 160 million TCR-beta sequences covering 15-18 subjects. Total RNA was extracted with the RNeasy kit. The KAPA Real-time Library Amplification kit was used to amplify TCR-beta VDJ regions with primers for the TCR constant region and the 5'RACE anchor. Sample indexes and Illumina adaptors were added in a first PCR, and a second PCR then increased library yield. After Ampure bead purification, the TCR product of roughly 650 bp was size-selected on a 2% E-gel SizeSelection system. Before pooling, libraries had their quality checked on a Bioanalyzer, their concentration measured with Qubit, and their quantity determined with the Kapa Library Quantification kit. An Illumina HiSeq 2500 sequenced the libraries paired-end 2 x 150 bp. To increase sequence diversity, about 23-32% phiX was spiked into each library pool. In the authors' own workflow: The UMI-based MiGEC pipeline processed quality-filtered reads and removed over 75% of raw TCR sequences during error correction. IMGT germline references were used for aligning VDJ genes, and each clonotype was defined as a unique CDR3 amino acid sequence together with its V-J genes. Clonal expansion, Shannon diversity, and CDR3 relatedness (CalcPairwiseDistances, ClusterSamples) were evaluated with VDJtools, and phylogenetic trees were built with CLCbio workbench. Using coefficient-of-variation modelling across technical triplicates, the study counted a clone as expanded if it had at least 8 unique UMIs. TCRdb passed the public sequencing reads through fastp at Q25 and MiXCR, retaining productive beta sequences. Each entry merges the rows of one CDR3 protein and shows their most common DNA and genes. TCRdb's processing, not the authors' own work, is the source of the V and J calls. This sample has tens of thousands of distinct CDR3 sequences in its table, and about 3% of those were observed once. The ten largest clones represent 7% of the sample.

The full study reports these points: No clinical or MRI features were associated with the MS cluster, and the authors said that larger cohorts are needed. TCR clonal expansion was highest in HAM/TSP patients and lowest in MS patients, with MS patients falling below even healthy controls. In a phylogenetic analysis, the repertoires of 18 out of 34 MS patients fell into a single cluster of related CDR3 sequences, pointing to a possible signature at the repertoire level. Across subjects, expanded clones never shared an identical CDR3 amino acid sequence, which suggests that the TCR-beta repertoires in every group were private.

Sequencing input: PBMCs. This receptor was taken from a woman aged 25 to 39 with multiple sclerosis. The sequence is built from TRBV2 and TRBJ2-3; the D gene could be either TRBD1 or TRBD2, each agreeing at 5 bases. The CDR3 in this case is CASNLGTGWWVF. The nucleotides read TGTGCCAGTAACCTTGGGACGGGGTGGTGGGTTTTT.